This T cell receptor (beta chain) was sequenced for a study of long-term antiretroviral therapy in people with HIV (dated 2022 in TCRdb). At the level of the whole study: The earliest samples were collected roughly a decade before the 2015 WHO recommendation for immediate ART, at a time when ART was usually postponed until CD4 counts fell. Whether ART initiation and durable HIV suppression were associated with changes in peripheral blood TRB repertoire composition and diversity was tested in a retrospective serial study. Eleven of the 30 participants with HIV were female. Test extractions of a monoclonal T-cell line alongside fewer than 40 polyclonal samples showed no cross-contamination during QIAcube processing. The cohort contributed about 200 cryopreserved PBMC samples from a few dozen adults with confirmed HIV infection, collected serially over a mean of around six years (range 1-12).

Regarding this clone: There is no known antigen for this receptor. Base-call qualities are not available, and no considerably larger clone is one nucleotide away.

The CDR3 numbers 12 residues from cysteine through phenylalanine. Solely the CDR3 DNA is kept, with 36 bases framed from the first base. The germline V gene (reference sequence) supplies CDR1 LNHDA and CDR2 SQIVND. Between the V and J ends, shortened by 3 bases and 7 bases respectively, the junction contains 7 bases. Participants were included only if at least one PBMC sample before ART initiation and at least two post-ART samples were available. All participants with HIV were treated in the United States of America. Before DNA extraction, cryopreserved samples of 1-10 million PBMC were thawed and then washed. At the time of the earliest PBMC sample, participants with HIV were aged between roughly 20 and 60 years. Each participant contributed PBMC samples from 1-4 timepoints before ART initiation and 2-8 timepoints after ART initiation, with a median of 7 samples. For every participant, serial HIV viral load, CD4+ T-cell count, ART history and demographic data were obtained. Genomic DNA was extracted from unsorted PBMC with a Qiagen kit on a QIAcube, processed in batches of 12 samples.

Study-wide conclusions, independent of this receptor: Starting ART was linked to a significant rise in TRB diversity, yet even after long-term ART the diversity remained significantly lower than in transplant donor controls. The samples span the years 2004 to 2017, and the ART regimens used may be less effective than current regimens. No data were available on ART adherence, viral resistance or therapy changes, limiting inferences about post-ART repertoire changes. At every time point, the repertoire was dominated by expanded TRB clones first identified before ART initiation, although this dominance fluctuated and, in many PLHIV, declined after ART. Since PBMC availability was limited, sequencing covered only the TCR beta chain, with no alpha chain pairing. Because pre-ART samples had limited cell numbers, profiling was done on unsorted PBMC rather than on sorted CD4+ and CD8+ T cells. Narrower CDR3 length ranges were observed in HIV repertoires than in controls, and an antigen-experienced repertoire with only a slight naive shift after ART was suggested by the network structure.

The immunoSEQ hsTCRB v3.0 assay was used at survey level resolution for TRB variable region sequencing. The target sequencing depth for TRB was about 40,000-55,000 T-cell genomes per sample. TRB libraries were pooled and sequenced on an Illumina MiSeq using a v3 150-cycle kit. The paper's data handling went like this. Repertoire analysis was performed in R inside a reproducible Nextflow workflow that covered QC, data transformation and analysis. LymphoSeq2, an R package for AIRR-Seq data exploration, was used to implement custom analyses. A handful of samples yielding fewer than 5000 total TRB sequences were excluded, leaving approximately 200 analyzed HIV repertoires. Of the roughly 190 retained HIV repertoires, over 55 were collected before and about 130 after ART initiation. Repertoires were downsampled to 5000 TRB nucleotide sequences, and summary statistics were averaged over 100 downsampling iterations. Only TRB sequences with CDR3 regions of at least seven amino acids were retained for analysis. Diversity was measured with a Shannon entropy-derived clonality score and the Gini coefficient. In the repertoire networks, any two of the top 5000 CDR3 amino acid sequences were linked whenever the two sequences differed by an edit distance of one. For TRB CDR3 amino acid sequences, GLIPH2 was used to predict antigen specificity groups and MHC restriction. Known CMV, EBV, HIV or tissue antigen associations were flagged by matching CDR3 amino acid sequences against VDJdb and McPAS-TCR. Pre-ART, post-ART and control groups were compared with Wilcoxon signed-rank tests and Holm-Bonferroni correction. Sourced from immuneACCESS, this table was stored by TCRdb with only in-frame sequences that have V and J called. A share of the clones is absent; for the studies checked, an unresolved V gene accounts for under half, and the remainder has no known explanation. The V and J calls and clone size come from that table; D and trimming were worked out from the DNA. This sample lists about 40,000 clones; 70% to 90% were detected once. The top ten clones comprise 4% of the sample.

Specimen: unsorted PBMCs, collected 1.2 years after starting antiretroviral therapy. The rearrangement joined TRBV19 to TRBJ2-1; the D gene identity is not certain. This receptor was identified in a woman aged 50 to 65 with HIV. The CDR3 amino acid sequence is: CASSIRTNEQFF. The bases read TGTGCCAGTAGTATCCGAACAAATGAGCAGTTCTTC.